The text below deals with one T cell receptor beta chain. Its antigen remains unidentified. The treatment was: approximately nine-day PBMC culture with coronavirus spike peptide pools or control peptides (ViraFEST assay). T cells were expanded with peptide pools, and expanded clonotypes were identified by TCR sequencing. There were positive PCR dates ranging from March to December 2020, all predating US Alpha, Beta and Delta variants. This sample is drawn from a study of vaccination and CD4 T cells after COVID-19. About the study: In the convalescent group, nasal swab PCR was SARS-CoV-2 positive; under 10 cases were mild and one severe. The cells were exposed to overlapping spike peptides originating from SARS-CoV-2, HCoV-NL63, HCoV-OC43 and HCoV-229E for stimulation.

With the Oncomine TCR Beta short-read assay, DNA from cultured CD4+ T cells was sequenced. Each CDR3 protein is one row after TCRdb ran MiXCR on the PCR reads. Of almost 20,000 distinct CDR3 sequences in the sample, under 70% were seen once. Trimming took 3 bases from V and 3 from J, leaving 8 bases between them. The CDR3 totals 13 residues. Germline CDR1 reads MNHNS; CDR2 reads SASEGT. The receptor was isolated from a human donor who had recovered from COVID-19. The sequenced sample consisted of CD4+ T cells from blood, cultured in vitro. The chain joins TRBV6-1 to TRBJ1-1; TRBD1 might be the D (5 bases). As DNA, the CDR3 is TGTGCCAGCAGTGAGGGGACCTACACTGAAGCTTTCTTT. Amino acids: CASSEGTYTEAFF.